This T cell receptor (beta chain) was sequenced for a study of CD8 T cells in Susac syndrome. CDR3 size: 16 residues. Trimming removed 6 bases from V and 1 base from J; junction bases left unmatched: 12. CDR1 MNHEY and CDR2 SVGEGT come from the germline V gene. It was with random hexamers that about 0.45 to 1 ug RNA was reverse transcribed. TCRdb redid the calling of the immunoSEQ multiplex PCR reads with MiXCR, one entry per CDR3 protein. Of about 130,000 distinct CDR3 sequences listed, roughly 96% are singletons. The chain has TRBV6-2 or TRBV6-3 and TRBJ2-7; 7 bases map to TRBD2. The clonotype originates from a human donor in good health. Specimen: CD4+ T cells from PBMCs. In DNA form, the CDR3 reads TGTGCCAGCAGGCAACCTATAGCGGGCCGTTCCTACGAGCAGTACTTC. Amino acid sequence: CASRQPIAGRSYEQYF.